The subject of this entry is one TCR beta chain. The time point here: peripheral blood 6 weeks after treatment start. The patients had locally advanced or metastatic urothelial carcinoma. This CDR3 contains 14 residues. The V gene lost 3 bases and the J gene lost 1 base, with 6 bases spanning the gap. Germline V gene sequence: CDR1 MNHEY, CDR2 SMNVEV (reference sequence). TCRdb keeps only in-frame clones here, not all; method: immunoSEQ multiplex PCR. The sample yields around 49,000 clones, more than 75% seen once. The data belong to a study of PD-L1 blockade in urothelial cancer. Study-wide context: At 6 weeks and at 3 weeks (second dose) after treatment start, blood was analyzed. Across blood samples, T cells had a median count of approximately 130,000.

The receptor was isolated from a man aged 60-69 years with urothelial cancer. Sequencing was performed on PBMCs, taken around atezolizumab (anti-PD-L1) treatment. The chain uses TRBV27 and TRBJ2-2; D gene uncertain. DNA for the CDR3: TGTGCCAGCAGTTTCGTTTTGAACACCGGGGAGCTGTTTTTT. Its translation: CASSFVLNTGELFF.